The 27 T cell receptor beta chains below come from one sample, sequenced in a study of T cell repertoires in cytomegalovirus infection. TCRdb reanalysed the reads using MiXCR and keeps one entry per CDR3 protein. The sample includes about 260,000 distinct CDR3 sequences, roughly 13% of them seen just once. Sequenced: PBMCs. The receptors originated from a human donor in good health (CMV status not recorded). Some clones in this sample may be carry-over from other donors' samples.

V and J are TRBV28 and TRBJ2-3, with TRBD2 matching over 8 bases. Unmatched junction bases numbered 4, after V lost 6 bases and J lost 2 bases. CDR1 and CDR2 (germline): MDHEN, SYDVKM. CDR3 length equals 14 residues. The CDR3, as DNA: TGTGCCAGCAGGGGAGCGGGAGTCACAGATACGCAGTATTTT. Amino acid sequence: CASRGAGVTDTQYF.

This clonotype was seen a few times. The chain carries TRBV6-5 and TRBJ2-1; TRBD2 might be the D (6 bases). Trimming removed 8 bases from V and 9 bases from J, with 14 bases in between. The CDR3 has 12 amino acids. Germline CDR1 reads MNHEY; CDR2 reads SVGAGI. CDR3 nucleotide sequence: TGTGCCAGCGGGGGGAGGAACGGTGAGCAGTTCTTC. It is translated as CASGGRNGEQFF.

The table lists this clonotype with a few counts. V and J are TRBV5-1 and TRBJ2-3, with 11 bases matching TRBD2. The CDR3 totals 16 residues. Germline values: CDR1 SGHRS, CDR2 YFSETQ. J lost 3 bases, V lost 0 bases, and 3 bases had no gene match. The CDR3 DNA reads as TGCGCCAGCAGCTTGGCCTCTAGCGGGAGGACAGATACGCAGTATTTT. Translating it yields CASSLASSGRTDTQYF.

This clonotype appeared a few times. The chain couples TRBV29-1 to TRBJ2-3, with 8 bases lining up with TRBD1. The trim removed 6 bases at V and 1 base at J, leaving 6 bases unmatched. The CDR3 runs 14 residues. Germline V gene sequence: CDR1 SQVTM, CDR2 ANQGSEA. DNA for the CDR3: TGCAGCGTCGGGCAGGGGGCAGGCACAGATACGCAGTATTTT. Protein sequence: CSVGQGAGTDTQYF.

This clonotype was seen many times. The CDR3 is CASSPAGTPSSYEQYF. The CDR3 DNA sequence: TGTGCCAGCAGCCCCGCCGGGACACCAAGCTCCTACGAGCAGTACTTC. This chain connects TRBV7-2 to TRBJ2-7; a possible D gene is TRBD1 (6 bases). This CDR3 has 16 residues. The germline gives CDR1 SGHTA, CDR2 FQGNSA. V shed 5 bases and J shed 0 bases, with 17 bases lying between them.

This clonotype was seen repeatedly, ten times or more. This chain connects TRBV7-2 to TRBJ2-7, with D possibly matching TRBD1 (5 bases). From germline, CDR1 is SGHTA and CDR2 FQGNSA. The CDR3 totals 13 residues. The V end was cut by 3 bases, the J end by 4 bases, with 10 bases between. CDR3 DNA sequence: TGTGCCAGCAGCTTTAACTCAGGGTACGAGCAGTACTTC. This gives the protein CASSFNSGYEQYF.

This chain joins TRBV20-1 and TRBJ1-1; D gene ambiguous. The ends were cut back, 5 bases at V and 0 bases at J, with 13 bases in the middle. The CDR3 sequence is 14 residues long. Germline V gives CDR1 DFQATT, CDR2 SNEGSKA (reference sequence). The DNA of the CDR3 is TGCAGTGCTTCGCCACTCACCATGAACACTGAAGCTTTCTTT. Translation gives CSASPLTMNTEAFF.

This clonotype was counted ten times or more. The DNA is omitted, as the CDR3 cannot be located on it reliably, and the CDR3 follows TCRdb's listing. The gene calls are TRBV7-2 and TRBJ1-2; the table's D gene call, TRBD1, was not cross checked with the DNA. The germline V gene encodes CDR1 SGHTA and CDR2 FQGNSA. Termini included, the CDR3 measures 13 amino acids. CDR3 protein: CASSFGTGNGGTF.

This clonotype turned up a few times. This rearrangement joins TRBV6-2 or TRBV6-3 to TRBJ2-2, with D unclear. V was cut by 6 bases and J by 6 bases, with 11 bases left in between. The CDR3 is 13 amino acids. Germline V gene data show CDR1 as MNHEY and CDR2 as SVGEGT. The chain's CDR3 is CASRPDMPGELFF. As DNA, the CDR3 is TGTGCCAGCAGGCCAGATATGCCCGGGGAGCTGTTTTTT.

The sample holds many counts of this clonotype. This chain connects TRBV7-9 to TRBJ2-7, with D uncertain. V was trimmed by 1 base and J by 1 base, leaving 8 bases between them. The CDR3 length is 14 residues. Germline V gene data show CDR1 as SEHNR and CDR2 as FQNEAQ (reference sequence). The CDR3 DNA follows: TGTGCCAGCAGCTTAGAAGGCGAATCCTACGAGCAGTACTTC. Translation gives CASSLEGESYEQYF.

This clonotype came up many times. This chain uses TRBV25-1 with TRBJ2-1, with 7 bases identical to TRBD2. Germline V gives CDR1 MGHDK, CDR2 SYGVNS. The V and J ends lost 2 bases and 8 bases, in that order; junction bases with no gene match: 18. The CDR3 spans 18 residues. The CDR3 DNA follows: TGTGCCAGCAGTGAAGGGCGGGCTAGCGGCATAGGGATGGATGAGCAGTTCTTC. It yields the protein CASSEGRASGIGMDEQFF. Filled out from reference TRBV25-1 and TRBJ2-1, the complete variable domain reads EADIYQTPRYLVIGTGKKITLECSQTMGHDKMYWYQQDPGMELHLIHYSYGVNSTEKGDLSSESTVSRIRTEHFPLTLESARPSHTSQYLCASSEGRASGIGMDEQFFGPGTRLTVL.

Comments on this clonotype: The junction and the germline gene differ at one end; a read error may be behind it. The chain joins TRBV10-3 to TRBJ2-6, with D possibly matching TRBD1 (6 bases). This CDR3 contains 16 residues. Germline CDR1 reads ENHRY; CDR2 reads SYGVKD. The CDR3 loop reads CATWDTMVSGANVRTF. CDR3 bases: TGTGCCACCTGGGACACAATGGTCTCTGGGGCCAACGTCCGGACTTTC.

J is TRBJ2-2 and V is TRBV2, with 8 bases fitting TRBD2. CDR1 is SNHLY, CDR2 FYNNEI, per germline. The CDR3 consists of 14 residues. V lost 9 bases to trimming and J lost 2 bases; unmatched junction nucleotides: 5. DNA of the CDR3: TGTGCCAGAGGGGCGGGGGGAAACACCGGGGAGCTGTTTTTT. Encoded protein: CARGAGGNTGELFF.

This clonotype was counted a single time. With a much larger clone just one base away, this may be a read error. This CDR3 reads CASSSGLQVDTQYF. Here the CDR3 DNA reads TGTGCCAGCAGCAGCGGGCTCCAAGTTGATACGCAGTATTTT. The genes are TRBV6-1 and TRBJ2-3, with D perhaps matching TRBD2 (6 bases). The germline CDR1 and CDR2 sequences are MNHNS and SASEGT. V lost 6 bases and J lost 6, with 16 bases in between. This CDR3 is 14 amino acids long.

Ten or more counts support this clonotype. The gene calls are TRBV6-4 and TRBJ2-3; no clear D. The CDR3 length is 13 residues. The V end was cut by 0 bases, the J end by 6 bases, with 7 bases between. The germline gives CDR1 MRHNA, CDR2 SNTAGT. The CDR3 loop reads CASSDSEMDTQYF. The CDR3 nucleotides read TGTGCCAGCAGTGACTCGGAGATGGATACGCAGTATTTT.

A remark on this clonotype: This clone may be a read error of a much larger clone one base away. Because the CDR3 is missing its conserved closing phenylalanine or tryptophan, this is likely a read error. The chain combines TRBV29-1 with TRBJ1-2, with 7 bases aligning to TRBD1. Germline CDR1 and CDR2: SQVTM and ANQGSEA. The V and J ends lost 2 bases and 8 bases, in that order; junction bases with no gene match: 8. The CDR3 length is 13 residues. The CDR3 DNA is TGCAGCGTTGAAACAGGGGTTCAGGACGGCTACACCGTC. The encoded protein is CSVETGVQDGYTV.

Remarks on this clonotype: One junction end disagrees with the germline gene, perhaps due to a read error. The gene calls are TRBV6-1 and TRBJ2-2, with TRBD2 matching 9 bases. This CDR3 spans 15 amino acids. Germline CDR1 and CDR2: MNHNS and SASEGT. CDR3 DNA sequence: TGTGCCAGCAGTGAAGGGACTAGCGCAGACGGGGAGCTGCTTTTT. Protein product: CASSEGTSADGELLF.

This clonotype occurred many times. The V and J genes are TRBV6-2 or TRBV6-3 and TRBJ2-7; tentative D call: TRBD1 (6 bases). Germline CDR1 is MNHEY and CDR2 is SVGEGT. This CDR3 comprises 15 residues. Trimming removed 5 bases at V and 0 bases at J, with 14 bases between. This chain's CDR3 is CASSTPRQVSYEQYF. As DNA, the CDR3 is TGTGCCAGCAGTACCCCGAGACAGGTCTCCTACGAGCAGTACTTC.

Ten or more counts support this clonotype. The genes are TRBV20-1 and TRBJ2-1; TRBD2 aligns across 14 bases. The CDR3 has 16 amino acids. CDR1 DFQATT and CDR2 SNEGSKA come from the germline V gene (reference sequence). The CDR3 loop reads CRPGLAGVSSYNEQFF. Written as DNA, the CDR3 is TGCAGACCGGGACTAGCGGGAGTTAGTTCCTACAATGAGCAGTTCTTC.

A few counts support this clonotype. This chain uses TRBV7-2 with TRBJ1-5, with D possibly being TRBD1 (5 bases). From germline, CDR1 is SGHTA and CDR2 FQGNSA. The CDR3 is made up of 14 amino acids. With 5 bases removed from V and 3 bases from J, the gap between germline ends came to 11 bases. CDR3 bases: TGTGCCAGCAGCGGTACCAGGGTCAATCAGCCCCAGCATTTT. It yields the protein CASSGTRVNQPQHF. The full variable domain, in which reference TRBV7-2 and TRBJ1-5 provide the parts outside the CDR3, is GAGVSQSPSNKVTEKGKDVELRCDPISGHTALYWYRQSLGQGLEFLIYFQGNSAPDKSGLPSDRFSAERTGGSVSTLTIQRTQQEDSAVYLCASSGTRVNQPQHFGDGTRLSIL.

This clonotype showed up just a few times. The gene calls are TRBV28 and TRBJ2-5; unclear D gene. CDR1 and CDR2 from the germline V gene are MDHEN and SYDVKM. V lost 2 bases and J lost 1, with 11 bases in between. The CDR3 spans 15 residues. The CDR3 reads CASSLIGKLQETQYF. The DNA for the CDR3 is TGTGCCAGCAGTTTAATAGGGAAACTCCAAGAGACCCAGTACTTC.

This clonotype has at least ten counts. This sequence joins TRBV7-3 and TRBJ2-4; 11 bases match TRBD1. The CDR3 extends over 15 amino acids. Germline V lookup: CDR1 SGHTA, CDR2 FQGTGA. The V gene end was trimmed by 5 bases and the J gene end by 8 bases; junction bases not matched to a gene: 8. The CDR3 loop reads CASSPRTGGLDIQYF. The CDR3 bases are TGTGCCAGCAGCCCCCGGACAGGGGGCCTGGACATTCAGTACTTC. Using reference TRBV7-3 and TRBJ2-4 for the parts outside the CDR3, the full variable domain is GAGVSQTPSNKVTEKGKYVELRCDPISGHTALYWYRQSLGQGPEFLIYFQGTGAADDSGLPNDRFFAVRPEGSVSTLKIQRTERGDSAVYLCASSPRTGGLDIQYFGAGTRLSVL.

In this sample, this clonotype turned up many times. V usage is TRBV7-3 and J usage is TRBJ2-1; 10 nucleotides match TRBD2. V was clipped by 2 bases and J by 6 bases; unmatched bases: 13. Germline CDR1 reads SGHTA; CDR2 reads FQGTGA. The CDR3 runs 18 residues. The CDR3 nucleotides read TGTGCCAGCAGCTTATATGGACCCGGCCGGACTAGCGGCAATGAGCAGTTCTTC. This sequence encodes CASSLYGPGRTSGNEQFF.

This chain links TRBV28 with TRBJ1-1; the match to TRBD1 covers 7 bases. Losses at the gene ends were 7 bases for V and 10 bases for J; bases not matched to a gene: 6. CDR1 MDHEN and CDR2 SYDVKM come from the germline V gene. CDR3 length: 11 amino acids. CDR3 amino acids: CASITDRLAFF. The CDR3, as DNA: TGTGCCAGCATCACGGACAGGTTAGCTTTCTTT.

The table lists this clonotype with many counts. The gene calls are TRBV7-2 and TRBJ2-5, with TRBD2 matching over 10 bases. The CDR3 covers 14 residues. V was pared by 3 bases and J by 5 bases, with 3 bases of the junction left unmatched. Germline CDR1 is SGHTA and CDR2 is FQGNSA. CDR3 DNA sequence: TGTGCCAGCAGCTTTGGACTAGCGGTTGAGACCCAGTACTTC. Its protein product is CASSFGLAVETQYF. Drawing the rest from reference TRBV7-2 and TRBJ2-5, the complete variable domain is GAGVSQSPSNKVTEKGKDVELRCDPISGHTALYWYRQSLGQGLEFLIYFQGNSAPDKSGLPSDRFSAERTGGSVSTLTIQRTQQEDSAVYLCASSFGLAVETQYFGPGTRLLVL.

This clonotype has ten or more counts. DNA for the CDR3: TGTGCCAGCAGCTTACAGGGCCCGATATCCTCTGGGGCCAACGTCCTGACTTTC. Protein: CASSLQGPISSGANVLTF. The chain carries TRBV7-2 and TRBJ2-6, with D possibly being TRBD1 (5 bases). CDR3 length equals 18 residues. V gave up 2 bases and J gave up 0 bases, with 14 bases separating them. Germline V gives CDR1 SGHTA, CDR2 FQGNSA. The full variable domain, in which reference TRBV7-2 and TRBJ2-6 provide the parts outside the CDR3, is GAGVSQSPSNKVTEKGKDVELRCDPISGHTALYWYRQSLGQGLEFLIYFQGNSAPDKSGLPSDRFSAERTGGSVSTLTIQRTQQEDSAVYLCASSLQGPISSGANVLTFGAGSRLTVL.

This clonotype was detected many times. The chain employs TRBV20-1 and TRBJ2-4; 8 bases are a match to TRBD2. The CDR3 extends over 14 amino acids. The ends lost 3 bases at V and 6 bases at J; junction bases unmatched: 7. Germline V lookup: CDR1 DFQATT, CDR2 SNEGSKA (reference sequence). The CDR3 reads CSASPSGSGNIQYF. The CDR3 DNA reads TGCAGTGCTAGTCCGAGCGGGAGTGGAAACATTCAGTACTTC.